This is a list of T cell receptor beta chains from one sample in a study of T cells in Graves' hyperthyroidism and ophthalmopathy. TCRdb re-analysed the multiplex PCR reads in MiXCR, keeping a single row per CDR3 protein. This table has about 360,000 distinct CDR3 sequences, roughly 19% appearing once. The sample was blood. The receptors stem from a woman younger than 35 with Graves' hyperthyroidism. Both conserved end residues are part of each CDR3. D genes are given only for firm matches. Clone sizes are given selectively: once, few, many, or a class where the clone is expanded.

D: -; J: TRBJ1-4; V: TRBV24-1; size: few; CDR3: CATSDPGGDEKLFF; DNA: TGTGCCACCAGTGACCCGGGGGGTGATGAAAAACTGTTTTTT
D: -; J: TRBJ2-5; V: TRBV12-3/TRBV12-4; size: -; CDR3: CASSRTTVQETQYF; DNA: TGTGCCAGCAGCCGAACGACAGTCCAAGAGACCCAGTACTTC
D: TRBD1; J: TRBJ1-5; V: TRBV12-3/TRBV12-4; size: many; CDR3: CASTIGGLVQAQHF; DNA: TGTGCCAGCACTATAGGGGGCCTGGTCCAGGCCCAGCATTTT
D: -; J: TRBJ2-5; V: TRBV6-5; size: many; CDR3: CASSYSSVGAQTQYF; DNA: TGTGCCAGCAGTTACTCGAGTGTGGGGGCCCAGACCCAGTACTTC
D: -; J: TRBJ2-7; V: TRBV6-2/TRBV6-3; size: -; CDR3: CASSFPTGSPLYEQYF; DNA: TGTGCCAGCAGTTTCCCGACGGGGTCCCCCCTCTACGAGCAGTACTTC
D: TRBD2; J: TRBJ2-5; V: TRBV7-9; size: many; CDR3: CASSFPGGRQETQYF; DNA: TGTGCCAGCAGCTTCCCGGGAGGGAGGCAAGAGACCCAGTACTTC
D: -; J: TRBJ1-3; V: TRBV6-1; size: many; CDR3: CASSGNTIYF; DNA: TGTGCCAGCTCTGGAAACACCATATATTTT
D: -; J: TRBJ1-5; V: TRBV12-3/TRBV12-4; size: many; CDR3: CASSVEKAKLNQPQHF; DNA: TGTGCCAGCAGTGTTGAAAAGGCAAAGCTTAATCAGCCCCAGCATTTT
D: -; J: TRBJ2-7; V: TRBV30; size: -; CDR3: CARAQGSHEQYF; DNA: TGTGCTCGGGCGCAGGGTAGTCACGAGCAGTACTTC
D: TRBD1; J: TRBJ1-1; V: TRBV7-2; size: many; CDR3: CASRLGQGVLSEAFF; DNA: TGTGCCAGCAGATTGGGACAGGGGGTCTTATCTGAAGCTTTCTTT
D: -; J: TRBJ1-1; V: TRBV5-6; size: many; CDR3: CASSLGPEGRNTEAFF; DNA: TGTGCCAGCAGCTTGGGGCCCGAGGGGAGGAACACTGAAGCTTTCTTT
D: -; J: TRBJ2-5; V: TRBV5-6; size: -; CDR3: CASSLAYRVETQYF; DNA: TGTGCCAGCAGCTTGGCGTATAGGGTGGAGACCCAGTACTTC
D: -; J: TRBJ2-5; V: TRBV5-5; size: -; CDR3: CASSWRWSRGEGETQYF; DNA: TGTGCCAGCAGCTGGAGGTGGTCGCGCGGTGAGGGGGAGACCCAGTACTTC
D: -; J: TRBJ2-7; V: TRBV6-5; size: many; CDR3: CASSYSSRGWAEQYF; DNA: TGTGCCAGCAGTTACTCGAGCCGGGGGTGGGCCGAGCAGTACTTC
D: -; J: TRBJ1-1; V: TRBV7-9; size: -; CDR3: CASSSGVSLNTEAFF; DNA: TGTGCCAGCAGCTCTGGGGTTTCCTTGAACACTGAAGCTTTCTTT
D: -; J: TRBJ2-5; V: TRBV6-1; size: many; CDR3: CAPPEGKTQYF; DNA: TGTGCCCCGCCGGAGGGAAAGACCCAGTACTTC
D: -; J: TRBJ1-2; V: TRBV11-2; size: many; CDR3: CASSLDGYGGYTF; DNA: TGTGCCAGCAGCTTAGACGGGTACGGGGGCTACACCTTC
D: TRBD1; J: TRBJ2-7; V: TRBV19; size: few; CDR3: CASSMKHRDRDSYERYF; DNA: TGTGCCAGTAGTATGAAACACCGGGACAGAGACTCCTACGAGCGGTACTTC
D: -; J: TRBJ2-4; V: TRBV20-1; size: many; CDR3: CSASGGGIAKNIQYF; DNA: TGCAGTGCTAGTGGAGGAGGAATAGCCAAAAACATTCAGTACTTC
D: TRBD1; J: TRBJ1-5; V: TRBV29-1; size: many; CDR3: CSVKKGTGNQPQHF; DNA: TGCAGCGTCAAAAAGGGGACAGGCAATCAGCCCCAGCATTTT
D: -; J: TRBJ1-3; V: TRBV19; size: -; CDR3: CASDSGRIVSGNTIYF; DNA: TGTGCCAGCGACTCGGGACGGATCGTCTCTGGAAACACCATATATTTT
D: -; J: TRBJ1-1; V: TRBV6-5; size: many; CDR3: CASSSFRRVAFF; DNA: TGTGCCAGCAGTTCCTTTCGCCGGGTCGCTTTCTTT
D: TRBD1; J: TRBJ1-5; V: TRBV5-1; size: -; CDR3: CASSLQGADNQPQHF; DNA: TGCGCCAGCAGCTTGCAGGGGGCGGACAATCAGCCCCAGCATTTT
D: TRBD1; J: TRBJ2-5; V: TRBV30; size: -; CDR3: CAWSGVGQGGETQYF; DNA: TGTGCCTGGAGTGGGGTTGGACAGGGCGGCGAGACCCAGTACTTC
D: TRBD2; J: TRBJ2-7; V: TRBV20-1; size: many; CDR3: CSARDLAGGRGEQYF; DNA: TGCAGTGCTAGAGACCTAGCGGGGGGACGGGGGGAGCAGTACTTC
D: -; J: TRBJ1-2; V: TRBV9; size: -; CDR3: CASSPLPGLPTGYTF; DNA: TGTGCCAGCAGCCCACTCCCGGGTCTCCCTACGGGCTACACCTTC
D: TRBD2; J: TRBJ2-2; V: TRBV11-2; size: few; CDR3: CASSAGAGGGWTGELFF; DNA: TGTGCCAGCAGCGCGGGAGCCGGCGGTGGGTGGACCGGGGAGCTGTTTTTT
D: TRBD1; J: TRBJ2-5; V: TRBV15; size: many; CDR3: CATSRNRGETQYF; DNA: TGTGCCACCAGCAGAAACAGGGGAGAGACCCAGTACTTC
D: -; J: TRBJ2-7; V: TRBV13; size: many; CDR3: CASSLVIGRYYEQYF; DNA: TGTGCCAGCAGCTTAGTCATCGGTAGGTACTACGAGCAGTACTTC
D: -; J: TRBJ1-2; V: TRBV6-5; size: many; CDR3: CASSPTLRDYGYTF; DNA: TGTGCCAGCAGCCCGACTTTACGGGACTATGGCTACACCTTC
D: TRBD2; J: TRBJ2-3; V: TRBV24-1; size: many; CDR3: CATSGSWTSGTDTQYF; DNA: TGTGCCACCAGTGGAAGTTGGACTAGCGGCACAGATACGCAGTATTTT
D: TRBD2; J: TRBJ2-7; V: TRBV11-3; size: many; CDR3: CASSPLASGLTYEQYF; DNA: TGTGCCAGCAGCCCCCTGGCTAGCGGGCTCACCTACGAGCAGTACTTC
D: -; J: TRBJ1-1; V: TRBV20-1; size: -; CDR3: CSARDPPGMGDAFF; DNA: TGCAGTGCTAGAGATCCCCCCGGTATGGGGGATGCTTTCTTT
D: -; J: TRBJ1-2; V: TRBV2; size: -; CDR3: CASRTTTNYGYTF; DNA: TGTGCCAGCAGAACAACGACTAACTATGGCTACACCTTC
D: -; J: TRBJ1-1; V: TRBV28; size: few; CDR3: CASSLFGRNTEAFF; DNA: TGTGCCAGCAGTTTATTTGGACGGAACACTGAAGCTTTCTTT
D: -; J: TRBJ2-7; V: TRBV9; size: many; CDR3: CASSVVGESSYEQYF; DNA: TGTGCCAGCAGCGTAGTAGGGGAATCCTCCTACGAGCAGTACTTC
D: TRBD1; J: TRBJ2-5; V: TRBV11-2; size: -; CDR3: CASSHNLQGHQETQYF; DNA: TGTGCCAGCAGCCACAACCTACAGGGGCACCAAGAGACCCAGTACTTC
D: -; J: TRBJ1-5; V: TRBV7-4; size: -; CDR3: CASTKWLLYSNQPQHF; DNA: TGTGCCAGCACCAAGTGGCTACTCTATAGCAATCAGCCCCAGCATTTT
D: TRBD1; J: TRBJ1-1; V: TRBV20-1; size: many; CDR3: CSARGDSIKSADTEAFF; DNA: TGCAGTGCTAGAGGGGACAGTATCAAAAGTGCTGACACTGAAGCTTTCTTT
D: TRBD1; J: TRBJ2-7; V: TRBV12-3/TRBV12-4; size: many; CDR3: CASTGTGAYEQYF; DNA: TGTGCCAGCACCGGGACAGGTGCCTACGAGCAGTACTTC
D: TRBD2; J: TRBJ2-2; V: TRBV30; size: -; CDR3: CAWTSGGAGNTGELFF; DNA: TGTGCCTGGACTAGCGGGGGGGCCGGGAACACCGGGGAGCTGTTTTTT
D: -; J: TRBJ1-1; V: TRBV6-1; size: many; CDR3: CASSPGGFTEAFF; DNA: TGTGCCAGCAGCCCCGGGGGGTTCACTGAAGCTTTCTTT
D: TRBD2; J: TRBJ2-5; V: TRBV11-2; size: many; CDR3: CASSLSGRLQETQYF; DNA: TGTGCCAGCAGCCTTAGCGGGAGACTCCAAGAGACCCAGTACTTC
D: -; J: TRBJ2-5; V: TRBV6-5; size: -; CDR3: CASSNYRVPEKETQYF; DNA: TGTGCCAGCAGTAACTACAGGGTCCCCGAAAAAGAGACCCAGTACTTC
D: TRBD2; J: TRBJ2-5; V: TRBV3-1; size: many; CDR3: CASSPGTRSIEETQYF; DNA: TGTGCCAGCAGCCCCGGGACTAGGAGTATAGAAGAGACCCAGTACTTC
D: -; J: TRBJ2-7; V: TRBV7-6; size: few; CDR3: CASSSVSVYEQYF; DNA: TGTGCCAGCAGCTCCGTTTCCGTCTACGAGCAGTACTTC
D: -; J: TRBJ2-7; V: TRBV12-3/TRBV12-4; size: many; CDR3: CASQFRVDLNYEQYF; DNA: TGTGCCAGCCAGTTTCGAGTAGATTTGAACTACGAGCAGTACTTC
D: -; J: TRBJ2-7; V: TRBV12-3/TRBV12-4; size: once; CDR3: CASTPASSYEQYF; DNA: TGTGCCAGCACCCCCGCGAGCTCCTACGAGCAGTACTTC